The 13 T cell receptor beta chains given below trace back to one sample, sequenced in a study of blood T cell repertoires in COVID-19. This table comes from immunoSEQ multiplex PCR, and its TCRdb copy is limited to in-frame clones, with some not included. This sample yields 300,000 or so clones, of which approximately 92% are seen a single time; 0.95% to 1.3% belongs to the top ten. Sequencing was carried out using PBMCs or T cells enriched from blood (not recorded which). These receptors originate from a woman aged 30 to 39 who had recovered from COVID-19.

The chain recombines TRBV27 with TRBJ2-2, with 9 nucleotides matching TRBD2. Germline-derived CDR1 and CDR2 are MNHEY and SMNVEV (reference sequence). The CDR3 is 17 residues long. Unmatched junction bases numbered 16, after V lost 5 bases and J lost 9 bases. The CDR3 loop is CASSPQTSGGRSRELFF. DNA for the CDR3: TGTGCCAGCAGTCCCCAGACTAGCGGAGGGAGGAGTAGGGAGCTGTTTTTT.

The CDR3 loop reads CATSRDLVSREQYF. As DNA, the CDR3 is TGTGCCACCAGCAGAGATCTAGTGAGTCGCGAGCAGTACTTC. The V call is TRBV15, the J call TRBJ2-7; unclear D gene. Germline V gives CDR1 LNHNV, CDR2 YYDKDF (reference sequence). The CDR3 loop spans 14 amino acids. The ends were cut back, 0 bases at V and 6 bases at J, with 12 bases in the middle. Based on the CDR3 plus reference TRBV15 and TRBJ2-7, the full variable domain is DAMVIQNPRYQVTQFGKPVTLSCSQTLNHNVMYWYQQKSSQAPKLLFHYYDKDFNNEADTPDNFQSRRPNTSFCFLDIRSPGLGDTAMYLCATSRDLVSREQYFGPGTRLTVT.

The V gene is TRBV2, the J gene TRBJ1-5, with D hard to call. CDR1 is SNHLY and CDR2 is FYNNEI in the germline V gene. The CDR3 is 15 amino acids. Trimming took 3 bases from V and 0 from J, leaving 9 bases between them. CDR3 nucleotide sequence: TGTGCCAGCAGTGAGGCCCTGAATAGCAATCAGCCCCAGCATTTT. It is translated as CASSEALNSNQPQHF.

The count of this clone is one. CDR3 in DNA: TGTGCCAGCAGTTCCCTAGGGACAGCCGAGAACTATGGCTACACCTTC. Protein sequence: CASSSLGTAENYGYTF. The chain links TRBV28 to TRBJ1-2; 7 positions match TRBD1. The CDR3 loop spans 16 amino acids. Trimming at V came to 4 bases and at J to 2 bases, leaving 10 bases not matched to a gene. Germline V gives CDR1 MDHEN, CDR2 SYDVKM.

The chain joins TRBV28 to TRBJ1-2; 8 nucleotides agree with TRBD1. The CDR3 covers 14 residues. CDR1 and CDR2 (germline): MDHEN, SYDVKM. The junction had 9 bases not matched to a gene; V was cut back by 8 bases and J by 4 bases. Here the CDR3 DNA reads TGTGCCAGCCTTGGCGCGGACAGGGTCTATGGCTACACCTTC. This encodes CASLGADRVYGYTF.

The chain combines TRBV9 with TRBJ1-1; D perhaps matches TRBD1 (6 bases). CDR3 length equals 14 residues. V shed 3 bases and J shed 1 base, with 10 bases lying between them. Germline CDR1 SGDLS, CDR2 YYNGEE. Here the CDR3 DNA reads TGTGCCAGCAGCGACGGACAGCCGAACACTGAAGCTTTCTTT. Translation: CASSDGQPNTEAFF.

This clone showed up just once. The rearrangement links TRBV5-1 to TRBJ2-7; a weak D match, TRBD2 (5 bases). This CDR3 spans 12 amino acids. The V and J ends lost 6 bases and 5 bases respectively, with 12 bases between them. Per germline, CDR1 SGHRS and CDR2 YFSETQ. CDR3 sequence: CASKGEGNEQYF. In DNA form, the CDR3 reads TGCGCCAGCAAGGGCGAGGGAAACGAGCAGTACTTC.

This clone came up once. Additional DNA sequences in this sample encode the identical CDR3. CDR3 in DNA: TGTGCCTGGAGTGTCAGAAACGAGCAGTACTTC. It translates to CAWSVRNEQYF. This chain connects TRBV30 to TRBJ2-7; D is ambiguous. CDR3 size: 11 residues. Trimming left V 0 bases short and J 5 bases short, with 5 bases between. CDR1 and CDR2 (germline): GTSNPN, SVGIG (reference sequence).

This clone was seen a single time. The genes are TRBV6-4 and TRBJ2-2; D not resolved. V was clipped by 7 bases and J by 2 bases, with 11 bases between them. The germline gives CDR1 MRHNA, CDR2 SNTAGT. The CDR3 spans 14 residues. CDR3 coding DNA: TGTGCCAGCACCCCCGGCGGTAACACCGGGGAGCTGTTTTTT. This gives the protein CASTPGGNTGELFF.

This clone was seen a handful of times. This chain uses TRBV5-1 with TRBJ1-1; a weak D match, TRBD1 (6 bases). The CDR3 totals 14 residues. Germline V gene lookup returns CDR1 SGHRS and CDR2 YFSETQ. V gave up 3 bases and J gave up 4 bases, with 13 bases separating them. CDR3: CASSSDSPGTEAFF. The DNA for the CDR3 is TGCGCCAGCAGCTCGGACAGCCCGGGCACTGAAGCTTTCTTT. The full variable domain, rest sourced from reference TRBV5-1 and TRBJ1-1, is KAGVTQTPRYLIKTRGQQVTLSCSPISGHRSVSWYQQTPGQGLQFLFEYFSETQRNKGNFPGRFSGRQFSNSRSEMNVSTLELGDSALYLCASSSDSPGTEAFFGQGTRLTVV.

In this sample, this clone turned up once. The chain combines TRBV6-5 with TRBJ1-4; possibly TRBD1 for D (5 bases). The CDR3 consists of 15 residues. Trimming removed 4 bases from V and 3 bases from J, with 12 bases in between. The germline gives CDR1 MNHEY, CDR2 SVGAGI. The CDR3 DNA reads TGTGCCAGCAGTTCCGTGACAGATGCTAATGAAAAACTGTTTTTT. Translation gives CASSSVTDANEKLFF.

The V gene is TRBV7-6, the J gene TRBJ2-3; 9 bases line up with TRBD1. J gave up 3 bases and V 6 bases, and 7 bases lay outside the gene matches. Germline CDR1 is SGHVS and CDR2 is FNYEAQ. The CDR3 consists of 15 residues. The CDR3 reads CASRLTGGGTDTQYF. The DNA of the CDR3 is TGTGCCAGCAGATTGACAGGGGGTGGGACAGATACGCAGTATTTT.

This chain uses TRBV4-2 with TRBJ2-2; TRBD2 is a possible D gene (7 bases). The CDR3 totals 15 residues. The germline V gene has CDR1 LGHNA and CDR2 YNFKEQ. Trimming pared 1 base from V and 3 bases from J, leaving 9 bases between. CDR3 sequence reads: CASSQGEGDTGELFF. Here the CDR3 DNA reads TGTGCCAGCAGCCAAGGGGAGGGGGACACCGGGGAGCTGTTTTTT.